The next 25 T cell receptor beta chains were all read from a single sample in a study of blood T cell repertoires in COVID-19. The data were produced by immunoSEQ multiplex PCR, yet TCRdb's version contains in-frame clones alone and is incomplete. This sample yields 250,000 or so clones, of which around nine tenths are seen a single time; over 3% belongs to the top ten. The sample taken for sequencing was PBMCs or T cells enriched from blood (not recorded which). Receptors originate from a middle-aged woman who had been exposed to COVID-19.

The chain uses TRBV7-2 and TRBJ1-1; 7 bases match TRBD1. Trimming cost V 4 bases and J 7 bases; bases outside gene matches: 6. Germline V gives CDR1 SGHTA, CDR2 FQGNSA. The CDR3 has 13 amino acids. Here the CDR3 DNA reads TGTGCCAGCAGCTCTCGTAACAGGGGTGAAGCTTTCTTT. It yields the protein CASSSRNRGEAFF.

This chain connects TRBV4-3 to TRBJ1-3; D may be TRBD1 (5 bases). Trimming took off 3 bases at V and 9 bases at J, with 12 bases between the two ends. This CDR3 comprises 13 residues. Germline values: CDR1 LGHNA, CDR2 YSLEER. As DNA, the CDR3 is TGCGCCAGCAGCCAGGCAGGGTCTGGCACCATATATTTT. Its protein is CASSQAGSGTIYF.

V is TRBV6-2 or TRBV6-3 and J is TRBJ1-5; D gene uncertain. From germline, CDR1 is MNHEY and CDR2 SVGEGT. The CDR3 length is 20 residues. Trimming removed 0 bases from V and 1 base from J, with 22 bases in between. In nucleotides, the CDR3 is TGTGCCAGCAGTTACTCATTCCTTACCCAATCAGGTCGAAGCAATCAGCCCCAGCATTTT. Amino acid sequence: CASSYSFLTQSGRSNQPQHF.

The CDR3 DNA reads as TGTGCCAGCAGTAATACTCGTAGGCTAGCGGGAGCCTGTGGTGAGCAGTTCTTC. Encoded protein: CASSNTRRLAGACGEQFF. The chain couples TRBV21-1 to TRBJ2-1; the D call of TRBD2 is as the table states it, not checked on the DNA. TRBV21-1 is a pseudogene segment. The CDR3 consists of 18 residues.

V and J are TRBV27 and TRBJ1-2, with 12 bases identical to TRBD1. With V trimmed by 5 bases and J by 4 bases, 5 bases remained unmatched. The germline V gene has CDR1 MNHEY and CDR2 SMNVEV (reference sequence). CDR3 length equals 15 residues. CDR3 DNA sequence: TGTGCCAGCAGTGCCGGGACAGGGGGCGCCTATGGCTACACCTTC. Translation: CASSAGTGGAYGYTF.

The rearrangement uses TRBV6-4 and TRBJ2-2; D not resolved. Germline values: CDR1 MRHNA, CDR2 SNTAGT. The CDR3 loop spans 16 amino acids. Trimming took off 0 bases at V and 2 bases at J, with 10 bases between the two ends. CDR3 nucleotides: TGTGCCAGCAGTGACTCGATAAGCACTAACACCGGGGAGCTGTTTTTT. It is translated as CASSDSISTNTGELFF.

V usage is TRBV6-2 or TRBV6-3 and J usage is TRBJ1-2; 8 bases are shared with TRBD1. CDR3 length equals 15 residues. Unmatched junction bases numbered 8, after V lost 5 bases and J lost 3 bases. Germline V lookup: CDR1 MNHEY, CDR2 SVGEGT. CDR3 sequence (DNA): TGTGCCAGCAGTCAAAGAGGACAGGGCGACTATGGCTACACCTTC. The encoded protein is CASSQRGQGDYGYTF.

This chain uses TRBV4-2 with TRBJ2-3; D might be TRBD2 (6 bases). The V gene's germline CDR1 is LGHNA and CDR2 YNFKEQ. V lost 4 bases to trimming and J lost 2 bases, with 16 bases between them. CDR3 length equals 16 residues. The CDR3 DNA follows: TGTGCCAGCAGCCGCCCTCCAGCGGGCGACACAGATACGCAGTATTTT. It codes for CASSRPPAGDTDTQYF.

In this sample, this clone turned up a few times. This chain links TRBV3-1 (or the pseudogene TRBV3-2) with TRBJ2-7, with 12 bases that match TRBD2. This CDR3 spans 15 amino acids. Germline CDR1 is LGHDT and CDR2 is YNNKEL (reference sequence). With 5 bases clipped from V and 4 bases from J, the junction kept 6 bases outside the gene matches. CDR3 bases: TGTGCCAGCAGCGAACTAGCGGGGGGATTGTACGAGCAGTACTTC. This sequence encodes CASSELAGGLYEQYF.

The genes are TRBV12-3 or TRBV12-4 and TRBJ2-7; no definite D call. Trimming left V 1 base short and J 7 bases short, with 11 bases between. CDR3 size: 13 residues. CDR3 DNA sequence: TGTGCCAGCAGTTTAGTTCCGGGTGGGGAGCAGTACGTC. Translated: CASSLVPGGEQYV.

The V and J genes are TRBV6-5 and TRBJ1-5, with 8 bases matching TRBD1. Germline V CDR1 and CDR2: MNHEY, SVGAGI. Trimming removed 2 bases from V and 4 bases from J; junction bases left unmatched: 4. The CDR3 has 15 amino acids. CDR3 in DNA: TGTGCCAGCAGTTACCAACAGGGGGTTAATCAGCCCCAGCATTTT. Its translation is CASSYQQGVNQPQHF.

This chain joins TRBV3-1 (or the pseudogene TRBV3-2) and TRBJ1-2; 8 bases align to TRBD1. V lost 1 base and J lost 6; bases outside the gene matches: 7. CDR1 is LGHDT and CDR2 is YNNKEL in the germline V gene (reference sequence). CDR3 length: 15 amino acids. The CDR3 region has the DNA TGTGCCAGCAGCCAAGGGACAGGGTCTGGGAATGGCTACACCTTC. Its translation: CASSQGTGSGNGYTF.

The rearrangement links TRBV7-6 to TRBJ2-7; 8 bases fit TRBD2. The CDR3 has 14 amino acids. With V trimmed by 5 bases and J by 5 bases, 8 bases remained unmatched. Looked up from germline, CDR1 is SGHVS and CDR2 is FNYEAQ. The CDR3 spells CASSPYGGGDEQYF. DNA for the CDR3: TGTGCCAGCAGCCCCTACGGGGGGGGCGACGAGCAGTACTTC.

This chain joins TRBV18 and TRBJ2-2; 7 bases fit TRBD1. Trimming at V came to 5 bases and at J to 3 bases, leaving 6 bases not matched to a gene. This CDR3 is 15 amino acids long. CDR1 KGHSH and CDR2 LQKENI come from the germline V gene. CDR3 nucleotide sequence: TGTGCCAGCTCATCTTACAGGGGTGACACCGGGGAGCTGTTTTTT. It translates to CASSSYRGDTGELFF. Supplemented by reference TRBV18 and TRBJ2-2, the full variable domain reads NAGVMQNPRHLVRRRGQEARLRCSPMKGHSHVYWYRQLPEEGLKFMVYLQKENIIDESGMPKERFSAEFPKEGPSILRIQQVVRGDSAAYFCASSSYRGDTGELFFGEGSRLTVL.

This sequence joins TRBV7-8 and TRBJ1-5, with a tentative D call TRBD1 (6 bases). This CDR3 region has 14 residues. Germline assignment: CDR1 SGHVS and CDR2 FQNEAQ. V lost 5 bases, J lost 1 base, and 9 bases lay in between. CDR3 region: CASSQGWSNQPQHF. The CDR3 DNA follows: TGTGCCAGCAGCCAGGGGTGGAGCAATCAGCCCCAGCATTTT.

The chain is built from TRBV5-8 and TRBJ1-5, with 10 bases matching TRBD1. V gave up 0 bases and J gave up 6 bases; unmatched junction bases: 9. Germline V CDR1 and CDR2: SGHTS, YDEGEE. This CDR3 spans 17 amino acids. CDR3 sequence (DNA): TGTGCCAGCAGCTTGGCATTTGGGACAGGGGCGTTTCAGCCCCAGCATTTT. It specifies CASSLAFGTGAFQPQHF.

Note on this clone: The junction departs from the called germline gene at one end, perhaps through a read error. The rearrangement uses TRBV5-1 and TRBJ1-1; 10 bases are a match to TRBD1. Looked up from germline, CDR1 is SGHRS and CDR2 is YFSETQ. CDR3 length: 14 amino acids. CDR3 protein: CASMTGGSNTEAFF. The CDR3 DNA reads as TGTGCCAGCATGACAGGGGGCTCTAACACTGAAGCTTTCTTT.

This chain links TRBV12-3 or TRBV12-4 with TRBJ1-1; weak D call: TRBD1 (5 bases). Between the trimmed V and J ends, which lost 3 bases and 11 bases, there was a span of 10 bases. This CDR3 comprises 11 residues. CDR3: CASSFNGGAFF. CDR3 bases: TGTGCCAGCAGTTTTAATGGGGGGGCTTTCTTT.

CDR3 sequence reads: CASSYTQQEAFF. Here the CDR3 DNA reads TGTGCCAGCAGTTACACTCAACAGGAAGCTTTCTTT. This sequence joins TRBV6-5 and TRBJ1-1, with D unclear. CDR1 MNHEY and CDR2 SVGAGI come from the germline V gene. With 2 bases removed from V and 8 bases from J, the gap between germline ends came to 9 bases. The CDR3 loop spans 12 amino acids.

This clone was observed a single time. The gene calls are TRBV4-1 and TRBJ1-4, with 10 bases matching TRBD1. Losses at the gene ends were 4 bases for V and 3 bases for J; bases not matched to a gene: 2. Germline V CDR1 and CDR2: MGHRA, YSYEKL. This CDR3 has 15 residues. Written as DNA, the CDR3 is TGCGCCAGCAGCCTCGGACAGGGGGCTAATGAAAAACTGTTTTTT. Its protein is CASSLGQGANEKLFF.

This sequence joins TRBV27 and TRBJ1-2; 8 nucleotides line up with TRBD1. The CDR3 spans 15 residues. CDR1 and CDR2 (germline): MNHEY, SMNVEV (reference sequence). V shed 8 bases and J 4 bases; nucleotides not matched to a gene: 12. This chain's CDR3 is CASSLRTGSGYGYTF. For the CDR3, the DNA is TGTGCCAGCTCACTGAGGACAGGGAGTGGCTATGGCTACACCTTC.

The V gene is TRBV28, the J gene TRBJ1-5; D is undetermined. This CDR3 region has 14 residues. Trimming removed 5 bases at V and 5 bases at J, with 13 bases between. Germline CDR1 MDHEN, CDR2 SYDVKM. CDR3 residues: CASSLPRSDQPQHF. CDR3 nucleotides: TGTGCCAGCAGTCTGCCCCGGAGTGATCAGCCCCAGCATTTT.

The CDR3 region has the DNA TGTGCCAGCAGACTAGCGGGGGGGACAGATACGCAGTATTTT. It specifies CASRLAGGTDTQYF. The rearrangement links TRBV3-1 (or the pseudogene TRBV3-2) to TRBJ2-3, with 13 bases lining up with TRBD2. The J segment lost 3 bases and the V segment lost 6 bases, leaving 0 bases of the junction unmatched. Germline loops: CDR1 LGHDT, CDR2 YNNKEL (reference sequence). The CDR3 extends over 14 amino acids.

The chain joins TRBV10-3 to TRBJ2-3, with D perhaps TRBD1 (5 bases). The germline gives CDR1 ENHRY, CDR2 SYGVKD. The CDR3 runs to 16 residues. V lost 4 bases and J lost 0, with 14 bases in between. The CDR3 spells CAISVSWGSSTDTQYF. The CDR3 coding sequence is TGTGCCATCAGTGTCTCTTGGGGCTCGAGCACAGATACGCAGTATTTT.

This clone was counted only a few times. V gene TRBV28 combines with J gene TRBJ1-6, with D possibly matching TRBD1 (5 bases). Trimming cost V 5 bases and J 8 bases, with 16 bases left between them. The CDR3 extends over 15 amino acids. Germline CDR1 reads MDHEN; CDR2 reads SYDVKM. The CDR3 DNA sequence: TGTGCCAGCAGTAATAGGGGAAGGGAGGATTCACCCCTCCACTTT. It specifies CASSNRGREDSPLHF.